One and the same sample provided the 21 T cell receptor beta chains below, sequenced in a study of Tregs in tolerant kidney transplant recipients. Sequenced by immunoSEQ multiplex PCR; TCRdb stores in-frame clones only, minus some. Of 85,000 to 95,000 clones listed, more than 80% are singletons. Sequencing used CD8+ T cells from blood. The source of these receptors is a human donor in good health.

The chain employs TRBV7-6 and TRBJ2-5, with 9 nucleotides matching TRBD2. The V gene end was trimmed by 1 base and the J gene end by 4 bases; junction bases not matched to a gene: 7. The CDR3 runs to 16 residues. CDR1 and CDR2 from the germline V gene are SGHVS and FNYEAQ. CDR3 sequence (DNA): TGTGCCAGCAGCTTAGTGGGCGGGGGGGCCGGAGAGACCCAGTACTTC. Its protein is CASSLVGGGAGETQYF.

In this sample, this clone turned up once. This chain uses TRBV30 with TRBJ1-5; no definite D call. CDR3 length equals 16 residues. Germline V gene data show CDR1 as GTSNPN and CDR2 as SVGIG (reference sequence). V was shortened by 2 bases and J by 0 bases, with 14 bases between the two germline ends. In DNA form, the CDR3 reads TGTGCCTGGAGTTCCGAACCGGGTAATAGCAATCAGCCCCAGCATTTT. Its translation is CAWSSEPGNSNQPQHF.

CDR3 region: CASQGQGSTDTQYF. The CDR3, as DNA: TGTGCCAGTCAAGGACAGGGGAGCACAGATACGCAGTATTTT. The chain employs TRBV7-9 and TRBJ2-3, with 9 bases aligning to TRBD1. The CDR3 runs 14 residues. The J segment lost 0 bases and the V segment lost 9 bases, leaving 4 bases of the junction unmatched. Per germline, CDR1 SEHNR and CDR2 FQNEAQ (reference sequence).

The rearrangement joins TRBV5-4 to TRBJ1-1, with 8 positions matching TRBD1. The germline V gene has CDR1 SGHNT and CDR2 YYREEE (reference sequence). The CDR3 spans 15 residues. Unmatched junction bases numbered 7, after V lost 2 bases and J lost 4 bases. CDR3 sequence: CASSLLQGVRTEAFF. The CDR3 region has the DNA TGTGCCAGCAGCTTACTACAGGGGGTACGCACTGAAGCTTTCTTT. Supplemented by reference TRBV5-4 and TRBJ1-1, the full variable domain reads ETGVTQSPTHLIKTRGQQVTLRCSSQSGHNTVSWYQQALGQGPQFIFQYYREEENGRGNFPPRFSGLQFPNYSSELNVNALELDDSALYLCASSLLQGVRTEAFFGQGTRLTVV.

The CDR3 DNA reads as TGTGCCAGCAGCCAATCGACAGGGGGCACAGATACGCAGTATTTT. Translating it yields CASSQSTGGTDTQYF. The chain joins TRBV14 to TRBJ2-3, with 8 bases lining up with TRBD1. V was clipped by 2 bases and J by 1 base; unmatched bases: 2. The CDR3 has 15 amino acids. CDR1 and CDR2 from the germline V gene are SGHDN and FVKESK.

This chain links TRBV29-1 with TRBJ1-1; no clear D. Germline V CDR1 and CDR2: SQVTM, ANQGSEA. Trimming took 4 bases from V and 8 from J, leaving 8 bases between them. The CDR3 runs to 10 residues. CDR3 bases: TGCAGCGTTGGCGGGAGCGAAGCTTTCTTT. Translating it yields CSVGGSEAFF.

The chain has TRBV9 and TRBJ2-7, with 9 bases fitting TRBD2. CDR3 length equals 16 residues. The V gene end was trimmed by 1 base and the J gene end by 0 bases; junction bases not matched to a gene: 5. Germline lookup yields CDR1 SGDLS and CDR2 YYNGEE. The CDR3 protein is CASSVRTSAPSYEQYF. CDR3 nucleotides: TGTGCCAGCAGCGTAAGGACTAGCGCTCCCTCCTACGAGCAGTACTTC. Supplemented by reference TRBV9 and TRBJ2-7, the full variable domain reads DSGVTQTPKHLITATGQRVTLRCSPRSGDLSVYWYQQSLDQGLQFLIQYYNGEERAKGNILERFSAQQFPDLHSELNLSSLELGDSALYFCASSVRTSAPSYEQYFGPGTRLTVT.

The V and J genes are TRBV5-1 and TRBJ2-1; TRBD2 might be the D (6 bases). V lost 2 bases to trimming and J lost 5 bases, with 17 bases between them. Per germline, CDR1 SGHRS and CDR2 YFSETQ. This CDR3 has 16 amino acids. The CDR3 here is CASSFVFGREHNEQFF. Here the CDR3 DNA reads TGCGCCAGCAGCTTTGTGTTCGGGCGGGAACACAATGAGCAGTTCTTC.

The chain has TRBV5-4 and TRBJ1-1; possible D gene TRBD1, 6 bases. Trimming stripped 2 bases from V and 0 bases from J, with 14 bases between. There are 16 residues in the CDR3. Germline lookup yields CDR1 SGHNT and CDR2 YYREEE (reference sequence). The CDR3 region is CASSFGIGGMNTEAFF. The CDR3 DNA reads as TGTGCCAGCAGCTTCGGAATTGGGGGCATGAACACTGAAGCTTTCTTT.

The chain is built from TRBV6-1 and TRBJ2-7; no definite D call. CDR3 size: 12 residues. Germline V CDR1 and CDR2: MNHNS, SASEGT. The germline V and J ends were trimmed by 4 bases and 0 bases, with 4 bases remaining between them. CDR3 sequence (DNA): TGTGCCAGCAGTGTCATCTCCTACGAGCAGTACTTC. It yields the protein CASSVISYEQYF.

The chain joins TRBV19 to TRBJ1-4; unclear D gene. This CDR3 has 15 residues. The V gene lost 8 bases and the J gene lost 3 bases, with 16 bases spanning the gap. Germline-derived CDR1 and CDR2 are LNHDA and SQIVND (reference sequence). The CDR3 protein is CASGIFSNPNEKLFF. CDR3 coding DNA: TGTGCCAGTGGAATCTTCTCGAACCCTAATGAAAAACTGTTTTTT.

V usage is TRBV9 and J usage is TRBJ2-7, with D maybe TRBD1 (5 bases). V lost 1 base and J lost 3, with 8 bases in between. This CDR3 is built from 13 residues. CDR1 is SGDLS and CDR2 is YYNGEE in the germline V gene. The CDR3 region is CASSVRQGYEQYF. In nucleotides, the CDR3 is TGTGCCAGCAGCGTAAGGCAGGGCTACGAGCAGTACTTC.

J is TRBJ2-5 and V is TRBV19; unclear D gene. The CDR3 covers 13 residues. The germline V and J ends were trimmed by 0 bases and 3 bases, with 5 bases remaining between them. Germline CDR1 is LNHDA and CDR2 is SQIVND (reference sequence). The chain's CDR3 is CASSIDNEETQYF. The CDR3 region has the DNA TGTGCCAGTAGTATAGACAATGAAGAGACCCAGTACTTC. The full variable domain, its missing parts supplied by reference TRBV19 and TRBJ2-5, is DGGITQSPKYLFRKEGQNVTLSCEQNLNHDAMYWYRQDPGQGLRLIYYSQIVNDFQKGDIAEGYSVSREKKESFPLTVTSAQKNPTAFYLCASSIDNEETQYFGPGTRLLVL.

The chain employs TRBV2 and TRBJ1-4, with 7 bases lining up with TRBD1. CDR3 size: 18 residues. Trimming cost V 3 bases and J 0 bases; bases outside gene matches: 10. The germline V gene has CDR1 SNHLY and CDR2 FYNNEI. This chain's CDR3 is CASSDPSTGNSTNEKLFF. The CDR3 nucleotides read TGTGCCAGCAGTGATCCGTCGACAGGGAATTCAACTAATGAAAAACTGTTTTTT.

This clone appeared a single time. V and J are TRBV11-3 and TRBJ2-1; a weak D match, TRBD2 (5 bases). Germline V gives CDR1 SGHNT, CDR2 YENEEA. The CDR3 runs 16 residues. Trimming removed 2 bases from V and 3 bases from J, with 14 bases in between. As DNA, the CDR3 is TGTGCCAGCAGCTTATGGGTGGGAGTAATCTACAATGAGCAGTTCTTC. Translation gives CASSLWVGVIYNEQFF.

This chain joins TRBV29-1 and TRBJ2-1; 7 positions agree with TRBD2. The CDR3 consists of 13 residues. The ends lost 8 bases at V and 5 bases at J; junction bases unmatched: 9. CDR1 is SQVTM, CDR2 ANQGSEA, per germline. CDR3 DNA sequence: TGCAGCCCTGTGGCGGGAGTCAACAATGAGCAGTTCTTC. It yields the protein CSPVAGVNNEQFF.

This chain connects TRBV27 to TRBJ1-5; 7 nucleotides align to TRBD1. The CDR3 is 15 amino acids. J lost 0 bases, V lost 5 bases, and 4 bases had no gene match. Germline CDR1 is MNHEY and CDR2 is SMNVEV (reference sequence). The CDR3 nucleotides are TGTGCCAGCAGTCCCTGGACAGGTAGCAATCAGCCCCAGCATTTT. Protein product: CASSPWTGSNQPQHF.

The chain combines TRBV6-4 with TRBJ2-7; D might be TRBD2 (5 bases). V was cut by 2 bases and J by 2 bases, with 16 bases left in between. Per germline, CDR1 MRHNA and CDR2 SNTAGT. The CDR3 length is 16 residues. CDR3 sequence reads: CASSDNRGQPPYEQYF. Written as DNA, the CDR3 is TGTGCCAGCAGTGACAACCGCGGGCAGCCACCCTACGAGCAGTACTTC.

This sequence joins TRBV14 and TRBJ1-1; D unresolved. CDR3 length: 15 amino acids. V shed 0 bases and J shed 0 bases, with 8 bases lying between them. Germline lookup yields CDR1 SGHDN and CDR2 FVKESK. In DNA form, the CDR3 reads TGTGCCAGCAGCCAAGATCACAGATTGAACACTGAAGCTTTCTTT. Encoded protein: CASSQDHRLNTEAFF.

This chain connects TRBV4-1 to TRBJ2-7, with no clear D. The CDR3 runs 13 residues. Germline V gives CDR1 MGHRA, CDR2 YSYEKL. V was clipped by 1 base and J by 9 bases, with 13 bases between them. DNA for the CDR3: TGCGCCAGCAGCCAAGGTCTGGGGAAAGGGCAGTACTTC. Translating gives CASSQGLGKGQYF.

The V and J genes are TRBV27 and TRBJ1-5; 7 nucleotides match TRBD1. This CDR3 has 14 residues. Germline trimming cut 4 bases from V and 2 bases from J; bases unmatched to any gene: 2. CDR1 and CDR2 from the germline V gene are MNHEY and SMNVEV (reference sequence). Here the CDR3 reads CASSYTGGNQPQHF. The CDR3 nucleotides read TGTGCCAGCAGTTATACAGGGGGCAATCAGCCCCAGCATTTT.